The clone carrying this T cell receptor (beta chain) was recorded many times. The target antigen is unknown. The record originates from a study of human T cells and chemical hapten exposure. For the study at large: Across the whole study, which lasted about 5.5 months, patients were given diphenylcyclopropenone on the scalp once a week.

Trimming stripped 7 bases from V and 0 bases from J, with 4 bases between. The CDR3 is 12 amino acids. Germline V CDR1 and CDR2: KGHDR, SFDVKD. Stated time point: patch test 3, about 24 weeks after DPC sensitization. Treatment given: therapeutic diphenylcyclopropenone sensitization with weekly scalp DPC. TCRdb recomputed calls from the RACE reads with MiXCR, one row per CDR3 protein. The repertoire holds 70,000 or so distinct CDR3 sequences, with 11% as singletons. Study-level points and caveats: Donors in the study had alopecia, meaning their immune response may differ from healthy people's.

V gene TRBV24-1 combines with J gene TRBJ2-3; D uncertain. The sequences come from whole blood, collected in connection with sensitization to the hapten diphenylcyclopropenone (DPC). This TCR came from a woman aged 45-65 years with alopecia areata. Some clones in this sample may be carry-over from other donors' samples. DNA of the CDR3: TGTGCCACCAGGGGCAGCACAGATACGCAGTATTTT. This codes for CATRGSTDTQYF.